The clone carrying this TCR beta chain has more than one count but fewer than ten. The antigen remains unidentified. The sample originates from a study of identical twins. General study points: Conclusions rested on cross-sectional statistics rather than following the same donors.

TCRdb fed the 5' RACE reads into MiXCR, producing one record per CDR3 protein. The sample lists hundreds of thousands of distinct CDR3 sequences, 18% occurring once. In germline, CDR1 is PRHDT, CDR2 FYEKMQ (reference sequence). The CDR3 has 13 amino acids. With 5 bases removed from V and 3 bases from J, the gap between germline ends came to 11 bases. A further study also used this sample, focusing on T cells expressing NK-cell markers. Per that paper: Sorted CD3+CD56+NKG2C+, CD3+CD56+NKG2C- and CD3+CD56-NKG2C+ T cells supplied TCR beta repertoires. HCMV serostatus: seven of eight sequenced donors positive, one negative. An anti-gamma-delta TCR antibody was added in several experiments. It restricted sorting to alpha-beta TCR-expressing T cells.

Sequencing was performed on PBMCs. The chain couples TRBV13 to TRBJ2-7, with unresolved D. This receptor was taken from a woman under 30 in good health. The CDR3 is CASSPGRFYEQYF. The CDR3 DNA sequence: TGTGCCAGCAGCCCCGGTAGGTTCTACGAGCAGTACTTC. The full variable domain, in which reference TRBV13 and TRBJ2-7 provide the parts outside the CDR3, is AAGVIQSPRHLIKEKRETATLKCYPIPRHDTVYWYQQGPGQDPQFLISFYEKMQSDKGSIPDRFSAQQFSDYHSELNMSSLELGDSALYFCASSPGRFYEQYFGPGTRLTVT.